A single sample is the source of the 30 T cell receptor beta chains below, sequenced in a study of T cell responses to AZD1222 COVID-19 vaccine. Measured with immunoSEQ multiplex PCR; TCRdb has only the in-frame clones, and not every one. The sample lists about 110,000 clones, around 90% occurring once. This specimen was peripheral blood, taken on day 0 of AZD1222 vaccination. All receptors come from an adult in good health.

CDR3 sequence reads: CASSYSVGLNQPQHF. In nucleotides, the CDR3 is TGTGCCAGCAGTTACTCTGTGGGTCTCAATCAGCCCCAGCATTTT. The V call is TRBV6-5, the J call TRBJ1-5; D uncertain. Germline V CDR1 and CDR2: MNHEY, SVGAGI. V lost 0 bases and J lost 3, with 9 bases in between. The CDR3 has 15 amino acids.

This clone was recorded a few times. The chain is built from TRBV18 and TRBJ2-7, with TRBD1 as a possible D gene (6 bases). From germline, CDR1 is KGHSH and CDR2 LQKENI. The V end lost 2 bases, the J end lost 1 base, and 6 bases lay between the germline ends. This CDR3 comprises 13 residues. The CDR3 sequence: CASSPGQSYEQYF. In nucleotides, the CDR3 is TGTGCCAGCTCACCAGGACAGTCCTACGAGCAGTACTTC.

The V gene is TRBV3-1 (or the pseudogene TRBV3-2), the J gene TRBJ1-5; 7 bases line up with TRBD1. With 3 bases clipped from V and 6 bases from J, the junction kept 8 bases outside the gene matches. Looked up from germline, CDR1 is LGHDT and CDR2 is YNNKEL (reference sequence). The CDR3 spans 15 residues. The CDR3 DNA reads as TGTGCCAGCAGCCACTCCGTGACAGGGCTTCAGCCCCAGCATTTT. It specifies CASSHSVTGLQPQHF.

The sample holds one count of this clone. This chain uses TRBV30 with TRBJ1-5; D ambiguous. The CDR3 is made up of 12 amino acids. Trimming left V 3 bases short and J 7 bases short, with 10 bases between. CDR1 and CDR2 (germline): GTSNPN, SVGIG (reference sequence). The CDR3 sequence is CAWRKGVQPQHF. DNA of the CDR3: TGTGCCTGGAGAAAAGGAGTGCAGCCCCAGCATTTT. The full variable domain, in which reference TRBV30 and TRBJ1-5 provide the parts outside the CDR3, is SQTIHQWPATLVQPVGSPLSLECTVEGTSNPNLYWYRQAAGRGLQLLFYSVGIGQISSEVPQNLSASRPQDRQFILSSKKLLLSDSGFYLCAWRKGVQPQHFGDGTRLSIL.

The V and J genes are TRBV27 and TRBJ1-4, with 8 bases lining up with TRBD1. CDR3 length: 16 residues. The V and J ends lost 2 bases and 4 bases, in that order; junction bases with no gene match: 6. Germline CDR1 MNHEY, CDR2 SMNVEV (reference sequence). CDR3 residues: CASSLRGQGVNEKLFF. CDR3 nucleotide sequence: TGTGCCAGCAGTTTACGAGGACAGGGTGTTAATGAAAAACTGTTTTTT.

The rearrangement joins TRBV6-1 to TRBJ2-6; D is unresolved. V was cut by 2 bases and J by 2 bases, with 4 bases left in between. Germline loops: CDR1 MNHNS, CDR2 SASEGT. This CDR3 comprises 14 residues. This CDR3 reads CASSELAGANVLTF. In DNA, the CDR3 is TGTGCCAGCAGTGAACTTGCTGGGGCCAACGTCCTGACTTTC.

A remark on this clone: Its ends do not fully match the called genes, so a read error is possible. This rearrangement joins TRBV28 to TRBJ1-2; D uncertain. Germline loops: CDR1 MDHEN, CDR2 SYDVKM. This CDR3 is built from 11 residues. CDR3 DNA sequence: TGTGCCAGCAGTTTAAGACAAGCTGCACACTTC. Its translation: CASSLRQAAHF.

By its share, this clone is large. The rearrangement uses TRBV19 and TRBJ1-1, with unresolved D. V was pared by 7 bases and J by 4 bases, with 13 bases between. The CDR3 has 13 amino acids. In germline, CDR1 is LNHDA, CDR2 SQIVND (reference sequence). The CDR3 DNA reads as TGTGCCAGTACCGCTGGTCATGGCACTGAAGCTTTCTTT. Protein: CASTAGHGTEAFF.

The chain uses TRBV27 and TRBJ1-1; D unclear. The CDR3 runs to 10 residues. V lost 3 bases to trimming and J lost 6 bases, with 2 bases between them. Germline CDR1 is MNHEY and CDR2 is SMNVEV (reference sequence). CDR3 loop: CASSFSEAFF. DNA of the CDR3: TGTGCCAGCAGTTTTTCTGAAGCTTTCTTT.

The chain employs TRBV5-8 and TRBJ2-7, with D possibly TRBD2 on 7 matching bases. Trimming left V 1 base short and J 2 bases short, with 13 bases between. CDR1 is SGHTS, CDR2 YDEGEE, per germline. The CDR3 has 15 residues. Here the CDR3 DNA reads TGTGCCAGCAGCTTGAGGGGGGGTTTCGCCTACGAGCAGTACTTC. Translation: CASSLRGGFAYEQYF.

The chain is built from TRBV6-5 and TRBJ1-1; TRBD1 might be the D (5 bases). The V gene lost 0 bases and the J gene lost 3 bases, with 11 bases spanning the gap. Germline V lookup: CDR1 MNHEY, CDR2 SVGAGI. The CDR3 runs 15 residues. The CDR3 protein is CASSYSYRSYTEAFF. CDR3 sequence (DNA): TGTGCCAGCAGTTACTCCTACAGGTCGTACACTGAAGCTTTCTTT.

This rearrangement joins TRBV4-1 to TRBJ2-5; 8 positions agree with TRBD2. The CDR3 sequence is 19 residues long. The germline gives CDR1 MGHRA, CDR2 YSYEKL. With V trimmed by 0 bases and J by 4 bases, 16 bases remained unmatched. This CDR3 is CASSQEKGPLAGGGETQYF. The CDR3 DNA sequence: TGCGCCAGCAGCCAAGAGAAAGGCCCACTGGCGGGAGGAGGAGAGACCCAGTACTTC.

The chain combines TRBV18 with TRBJ1-1, with TRBD1 matching 7 bases. The CDR3 runs 17 residues. With 1 base clipped from V and 3 bases from J, the junction kept 11 bases outside the gene matches. The V gene's germline CDR1 is KGHSH and CDR2 LQKENI. DNA of the CDR3: TGTGCCAGCTCACCACGGACGCGGAGGGGGCAGGACACTGAAGCTTTCTTT. Translating gives CASSPRTRRGQDTEAFF.

The chain joins TRBV27 to TRBJ1-6; no firm D call. Germline lookup yields CDR1 MNHEY and CDR2 SMNVEV (reference sequence). Trimming stripped 3 bases from V and 4 bases from J, with 4 bases between. This CDR3 has 13 amino acids. The CDR3 loop is CASSFQYNSPLHF. Here the CDR3 DNA reads TGTGCCAGCAGTTTCCAGTATAATTCACCCCTCCACTTT.

The chain recombines TRBV28 with TRBJ1-2; D might be TRBD1 (6 bases). Germline CDR1 MDHEN, CDR2 SYDVKM. The CDR3 sequence is 12 residues long. The V gene lost 8 bases and the J gene lost 8 bases, with 15 bases spanning the gap. CDR3 bases: TGTGCCAGCTCTCCTGGGGGCTGGGGCTACACCTTC. Encoded protein: CASSPGGWGYTF.

The chain joins TRBV27 to TRBJ2-3; D tentatively reads TRBD1 or TRBD2 (5 bases each). Per the germline V gene, CDR1 is MNHEY and CDR2 is SMNVEV (reference sequence). The CDR3 sequence is 15 residues long. The V end was cut by 5 bases, the J end by 2 bases, with 14 bases between. DNA of the CDR3: TGTGCCAGCAGTAGAAGGGACGGGATCACAGATACGCAGTATTTT. It translates to CASSRRDGITDTQYF.

The rearrangement uses TRBV5-8 and TRBJ1-5, with D unclear. In germline, CDR1 is SGHTS, CDR2 YDEGEE. There are 15 residues in the CDR3. V lost 0 bases and J lost 1, with 8 bases in between. CDR3 protein: CASSLGVRSNQPQHF. CDR3 DNA: TGTGCCAGCAGCTTGGGAGTGAGGAGCAATCAGCCCCAGCATTTT. Complete variable domain (other parts from reference TRBV5-8 and TRBJ1-5): EAGVTQSPTHLIKTRGQQATLRCSPISGHTSVYWYQQALGLGLQFLLWYDEGEERNRGNFPPRFSGRQFPNYSSELNVNALELEDSALYLCASSLGVRSNQPQHFGDGTRLSIL.

The chain employs TRBV7-2 and TRBJ1-3; D is possibly TRBD1 (5 bases). Per the germline V gene, CDR1 is SGHTA and CDR2 is FQGNSA. V lost 5 bases and J lost 2, with 16 bases in between. The CDR3 extends over 16 amino acids. CDR3 DNA: TGTGCCAGCAGCGATAGAATGGGGGGAGCTGGAAACACCATATATTTT. Its translation: CASSDRMGGAGNTIYF. Full variable domain (outside the CDR3, taken from reference TRBV7-2 and TRBJ1-3): GAGVSQSPSNKVTEKGKDVELRCDPISGHTALYWYRQSLGQGLEFLIYFQGNSAPDKSGLPSDRFSAERTGGSVSTLTIQRTQQEDSAVYLCASSDRMGGAGNTIYFGEGSWLTVV.

This clone was seen only once. The CDR3 bases are TGTGCCAGTAGTACGCCCCGGGACCCACGGGCGAACACTGAAGCTTTCTTT. It yields the protein CASSTPRDPRANTEAFF. V gene TRBV19 combines with J gene TRBJ1-1; maybe TRBD1 (5 bases). This CDR3 contains 17 residues. Germline V gene data show CDR1 as LNHDA and CDR2 as SQIVND (reference sequence). The V end was cut by 4 bases, the J end by 1 base, with 19 bases between.

This sequence joins TRBV7-9 and TRBJ2-5; weak D call: TRBD1 (6 bases). Trimming removed 2 bases from V and 3 bases from J, with 13 bases in between. CDR1 and CDR2 (germline): SEHNR, FQNEAQ (reference sequence). The CDR3 is made up of 15 amino acids. The CDR3 loop is CASSLITGSKETQYF. Here the CDR3 DNA reads TGTGCCAGCAGCTTAATAACAGGGTCTAAAGAGACCCAGTACTTC. The full variable domain, its missing parts supplied by reference TRBV7-9 and TRBJ2-5, is DTGVSQNPRHKITKRGQNVTFRCDPISEHNRLYWYRQTLGQGPEFLTYFQNEAQLEKSRLLSDRFSAERPKGSFSTLEIQRTEQGDSAMYLCASSLITGSKETQYFGPGTRLLVL.

CDR3 sequence: CASSMDGQGTAFF. For the CDR3, the DNA is TGTGCCAGTAGTATGGACGGACAGGGTACGGCTTTCTTT. V usage is TRBV19 and J usage is TRBJ1-1; 8 positions agree with TRBD1. J gave up 11 bases and V 3 bases, and 8 bases lay outside the gene matches. The germline V gene encodes CDR1 LNHDA and CDR2 SQIVND (reference sequence). The CDR3 loop spans 13 amino acids. The full variable domain, its missing parts supplied by reference TRBV19 and TRBJ1-1, is DGGITQSPKYLFRKEGQNVTLSCEQNLNHDAMYWYRQDPGQGLRLIYYSQIVNDFQKGDIAEGYSVSREKKESFPLTVTSAQKNPTAFYLCASSMDGQGTAFFGQGTRLTVV.

The chain employs TRBV11-2 and TRBJ2-5, with no clear D. There are 14 residues in the CDR3. With 2 bases removed from V and 1 base from J, the gap between germline ends came to 8 bases. Germline-derived CDR1 and CDR2 are SGHAT and FQNNGV. The CDR3 DNA reads as TGTGCCAGCAGCTTACGCGGACCCCAAGAGACCCAGTACTTC. Translation gives CASSLRGPQETQYF.

The chain carries TRBV4-3 and TRBJ1-2; no clear D. This CDR3 has 15 residues. Germline V lookup: CDR1 LGHNA, CDR2 YSLEER. V shed 3 bases and J shed 5 bases, with 16 bases lying between them. DNA of the CDR3: TGCGCCAGCAGCCAGGAGGCAGGAGGCCGATATGGCTACACCTTC. It codes for CASSQEAGGRYGYTF.

The chain employs TRBV3-1 (or the pseudogene TRBV3-2) and TRBJ1-1; possible D gene TRBD1, 6 bases. The CDR3 sequence is 14 residues long. CDR1 is LGHDT, CDR2 YNNKEL, per germline (reference sequence). V lost 2 bases and J 2 bases, leaving 9 bases between the germline ends. The CDR3 nucleotides read TGTGCCAGCAGCCAAAGGGGGTTTAACACTGAAGCTTTCTTT. As protein: CASSQRGFNTEAFF.

This sequence joins TRBV6-4 and TRBJ2-2, with 7 nucleotides matching TRBD1. With V trimmed by 7 bases and J by 3 bases, 8 bases remained unmatched. Germline-derived CDR1 and CDR2 are MRHNA and SNTAGT. CDR3 length: 15 residues. CDR3 in amino acids: CASKRQGSDTGELFF. CDR3 DNA: TGTGCCAGCAAACGACAGGGATCGGACACCGGGGAGCTGTTTTTT.

This chain uses TRBV19 with TRBJ1-5; D is unresolved. The V end lost 5 bases, the J end lost 11 bases, and 10 bases lay between the germline ends. Germline V CDR1 and CDR2: LNHDA, SQIVND (reference sequence). This CDR3 is built from 11 residues. For the CDR3, the DNA is TGTGCCAGTAGTTTTCAAGAAGCCCAGCATTTT. Protein sequence: CASSFQEAQHF. The variable domain in full, completed from reference TRBV19 and TRBJ1-5, reads DGGITQSPKYLFRKEGQNVTLSCEQNLNHDAMYWYRQDPGQGLRLIYYSQIVNDFQKGDIAEGYSVSREKKESFPLTVTSAQKNPTAFYLCASSFQEAQHFGDGTRLSIL.

This clone was counted between two and nine times. The chain uses TRBV4-3 and TRBJ2-7; 7 bases line up with TRBD2. This CDR3 comprises 15 residues. Germline CDR1 and CDR2: LGHNA and YSLEER. The ends lost 1 base at V and 4 bases at J; junction bases unmatched: 7. The CDR3 protein is CASSQGREIAYEQYF. DNA of the CDR3: TGCGCCAGCAGCCAAGGGCGGGAGATCGCATACGAGCAGTACTTC.

This chain links TRBV6-5 with TRBJ2-5, with D uncertain. Trimming shortened V by 0 bases and J by 5 bases, and 13 bases separated the two germline ends. The V gene's germline CDR1 is MNHEY and CDR2 SVGAGI. The CDR3 contains 15 residues. This chain's CDR3 is CASSYSGRRTETQYF. CDR3 bases: TGTGCCAGCAGTTACTCGGGCAGGCGTACGGAGACCCAGTACTTC.

The V gene is TRBV13, the J gene TRBJ2-5; 10 bases are shared with TRBD2. V lost 3 bases to trimming and J lost 6 bases; unmatched junction nucleotides: 7. Germline CDR1 reads PRHDT; CDR2 reads FYEKMQ (reference sequence). There are 15 residues in the CDR3. CDR3 residues: CASSLEREGRKTQYF. The DNA for the CDR3 is TGTGCCAGCAGCTTGGAGCGGGAGGGCCGGAAGACCCAGTACTTC.

The chain is built from TRBV28 and TRBJ1-2, with 7 bases lining up with TRBD1. Per germline, CDR1 MDHEN and CDR2 SYDVKM. V shed 5 bases, J shed 1 base, and the junction held 7 bases outside the gene matches. This CDR3 has 15 residues. The DNA of the CDR3 is TGTGCCAGCAGTGTACCCAGACAGGGTAACTATGGCTACACCTTC. Its translation: CASSVPRQGNYGYTF.